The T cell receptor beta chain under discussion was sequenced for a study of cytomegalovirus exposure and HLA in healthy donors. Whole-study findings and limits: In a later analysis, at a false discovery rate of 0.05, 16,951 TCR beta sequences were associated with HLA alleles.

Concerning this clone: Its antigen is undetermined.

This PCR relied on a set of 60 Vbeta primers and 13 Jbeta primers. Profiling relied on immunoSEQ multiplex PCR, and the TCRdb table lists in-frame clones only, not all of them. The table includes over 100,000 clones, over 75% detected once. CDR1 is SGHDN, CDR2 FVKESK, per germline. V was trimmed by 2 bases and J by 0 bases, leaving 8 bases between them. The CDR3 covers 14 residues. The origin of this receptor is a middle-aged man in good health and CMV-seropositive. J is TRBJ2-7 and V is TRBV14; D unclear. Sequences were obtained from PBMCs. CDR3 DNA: TGTGCCAGCAGCCAATTTCGGTCCTCCTACGAGCAGTACTTC. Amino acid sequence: CASSQFRSSYEQYF. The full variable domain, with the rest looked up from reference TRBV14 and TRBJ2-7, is EAGVTQFPSHSVIEKGQTVTLRCDPISGHDNLYWYRRVMGKEIKFLLHFVKESKQDESGMPNNRFLAERTGGTYSTLKVQPAELEDSGVYFCASSQFRSSYEQYFGPGTRLTVT.